This paragraph covers one TCR beta chain sequence. Its antigen remains unknown. The sample belongs to a study of Ad26.COV2.S vaccination and SARS-CoV-2 variants. This CDR3 spans 11 amino acids. Per the germline V gene, CDR1 is ENHRY and CDR2 is SYGVKD. J gave up 8 bases and V 7 bases, and 3 bases lay outside the gene matches. Points from the study as a whole: Recipients of either vaccine or placebo displayed similar breadth of non-spike TCRs. A substantial breadth of spike-specific CD8+ and CD4+ T cell responses after vaccination has been reported. Assessments of TCR breadth and depth may have underestimated the total T cell responses.

The table came from immunoSEQ multiplex PCR; TCRdb's copy has only in-frame clones and leaves some out. The sample records hundreds of thousands of clones, 80% to 90% being singletons. This sample's treatment: about 20 received Ad26.COV2.S at low or high dose, single or two shots; several received placebo; per-sample allocation not given. The investigators took samples on day 63 after the first vaccine or placebo injection. Expressing Wuhan-strain SARS-CoV-2 spike, an Ad26 vector served as the vaccine. V usage is TRBV10-3 and J usage is TRBJ1-1; TRBD1 matches 8 bases. The receptor's source is a person between 18 and 59 years old who received the Ad26.COV2.S COVID-19 vaccine or a placebo. The sequences come from peripheral blood, collected in a trial of Ad26.COV2.S vaccine versus placebo. Here the CDR3 DNA reads TGTGCCATCATCCGACAGGGGGAAGCTTTCTTT. This sequence encodes CAIIRQGEAFF.